The 25 T cell receptor beta chains in this list originate from one sample, sequenced in a study of cytomegalovirus exposure and HLA in healthy donors. Vbeta (60) and Jbeta (13) primers were used in the PCR. Sequenced by immunoSEQ multiplex PCR; TCRdb stores in-frame clones only, minus some. The table lists roughly 130,000 clones, around 75% of them singletons. Material for sequencing was PBMCs. All receptors derive from a female donor in good health and CMV-seronegative.

As regards this clone: This CDR3 fails to terminate in the conserved phenylalanine or tryptophan, so it likely reflects a read error. The chain recombines TRBV7-9 with TRBJ2-3, with 7 bases matching TRBD1. The CDR3 runs to 15 residues. V trimming: 5 bases; J trimming: 3 bases; junction bases outside the gene matches: 8. Germline V gene lookup returns CDR1 SEHNR and CDR2 FQNEAQ (reference sequence). The chain's CDR3 is CASSLRQGRTDTQYV. DNA of the CDR3: TGTGCCAGCAGCCTTCGACAGGGCCGGACAGATACGCAGTATGTT.

The CDR3 DNA is TGTGCCAGCACCCTAGGGGGTTGGGGTGAAAAACTGTTTTTT. The encoded protein is CASTLGGWGEKLFF. V is TRBV7-2 and J is TRBJ1-4, with D possibly matching TRBD1 (6 bases). The CDR3 length is 14 residues. Trimming removed 7 bases from V and 7 bases from J, with 16 bases in between. The germline V gene encodes CDR1 SGHTA and CDR2 FQGNSA.

V is TRBV10-3 and J is TRBJ2-4, with a possible D match to TRBD1 (5 bases). V was shortened by 7 bases and J by 3 bases, with 13 bases between the two germline ends. The CDR3 length is 14 residues. The germline V gene has CDR1 ENHRY and CDR2 SYGVKD. Here the CDR3 reads CAITPGNGKNIQYF. The CDR3, as DNA: TGTGCCATCACCCCAGGGAATGGCAAAAACATTCAGTACTTC.

CDR3 nucleotides: TGTGCCAGCAGCTTAGGGGGGATGACAGGGCCTAATGAAAAACTGTTTTTT. This codes for CASSLGGMTGPNEKLFF. The chain is built from TRBV7-6 and TRBJ1-4, with 7 bases aligning to TRBD1. V lost 1 base, J lost 3 bases, and 8 bases stayed unmatched. The V gene's germline CDR1 is SGHVS and CDR2 FNYEAQ. CDR3 length equals 17 residues.

The chain is built from TRBV6-5 and TRBJ2-3; tentative D call: TRBD2 (6 bases). CDR1 is MNHEY, CDR2 SVGAGI, per germline. The V end lost 8 bases, the J end lost 4 bases, and 13 bases lay between the germline ends. The CDR3 extends over 13 amino acids. The CDR3 protein is CASGRRGADTQYF. The CDR3 coding sequence is TGTGCCAGCGGGAGGCGGGGAGCAGATACGCAGTATTTT.

The chain links TRBV21-1 to TRBJ1-1; TRBD1 reflects the table's D call only, with no check against the DNA. TRBV21-1 has pseudogene status. This CDR3 is built from 18 residues. The CDR3 loop is CASSSTKGRTGVNTEAFF. CDR3 sequence (DNA): TGTGCCAGCAGCTCCACTAAGGGGCGGACAGGTGTGAACACTGAAGCTTTCTTT.

The rearrangement links TRBV27 to TRBJ2-7; 7 nucleotides align to TRBD1. From germline, CDR1 is MNHEY and CDR2 SMNVEV (reference sequence). This CDR3 is built from 14 residues. V shed 5 bases, J shed 7 bases, and the junction held 11 bases outside the gene matches. The CDR3 region is CASSADRRIWEQYF. DNA for the CDR3: TGTGCCAGCAGTGCGGACAGGCGGATTTGGGAGCAGTACTTC.

The chain recombines TRBV19 with TRBJ1-6; weak D call: TRBD1 (6 bases). This CDR3 is 15 amino acids long. CDR1 is LNHDA, CDR2 SQIVND, per germline (reference sequence). Between the trimmed V and J ends, which lost 3 bases and 6 bases, there was a span of 12 bases. CDR3 DNA: TGTGCCAGTAGTATTACCGGGGGGCCTAATTCACCCCTCCACTTT. It encodes CASSITGGPNSPLHF.

This clone was counted only a few times. V and J are TRBV7-8 and TRBJ2-1; D is possibly TRBD2 (7 bases). V lost 5 bases to trimming and J lost 5 bases, with 16 bases between them. Germline CDR1 and CDR2: SGHVS and FQNEAQ. This CDR3 has 15 residues. The CDR3 loop reads CASSLGGRNHNEQFF. The CDR3, as DNA: TGTGCCAGCAGCCTCGGGGGGCGGAATCACAATGAGCAGTTCTTC.

This clone was found once. V and J are TRBV5-6 and TRBJ2-7; a weak D match, TRBD2 (5 bases). The V end was cut by 3 bases, the J end by 3 bases, with 19 bases between. Germline V lookup: CDR1 SGHDT, CDR2 YYEEEE. The CDR3 runs to 16 residues. CDR3 DNA sequence: TGTGCCAGCAGCTCCAAAAGCTACGGACTTGTCTACGAGCAGTACTTC. Translation gives CASSSKSYGLVYEQYF.

The J gene is TRBJ2-1, the V gene TRBV21-1; the table's D call, TRBD2, was not checked against the DNA. TRBV21-1 is annotated as a pseudogene. The CDR3 totals 19 residues. The CDR3 coding sequence is TGTGCCAGCAGCAAACTGCGGAAATCCCCCTTCGAACCCTCCAATGAGCAGTTCTTC. Amino acids: CASSKLRKSPFEPSNEQFF.

The chain links TRBV25-1 to TRBJ1-2; 10 nucleotides align to TRBD1. The CDR3 length is 13 residues. Looked up from germline, CDR1 is MGHDK and CDR2 is SYGVNS. Trimming took 5 bases from V and 8 from J; bases not matched to a gene: 5. The chain's CDR3 is CASSWDRGGGYTF. The CDR3 nucleotides read TGTGCCAGCAGTTGGGACAGGGGAGGAGGCTACACCTTC.

This clone was observed a few times. CDR3 region: CASSLAVFNEQYF. The CDR3 region has the DNA TGCGCCAGCAGCCTTGCAGTGTTTAACGAGCAGTACTTC. J is TRBJ2-7 and V is TRBV5-1; D is unresolved. The V gene lost 4 bases and the J gene lost 5 bases, with 13 bases spanning the gap. Germline V lookup: CDR1 SGHRS, CDR2 YFSETQ. CDR3 length: 13 residues.

In this sample, this clone turned up once. The chain is built from TRBV25-1 and TRBJ2-2, with D tentatively TRBD1 (6 bases). The CDR3 length is 15 residues. Trimming removed 4 bases at V and 4 bases at J, with 13 bases between. The V gene's germline CDR1 is MGHDK and CDR2 SYGVNS. The chain's CDR3 is CASSGQVMVTGELFF. CDR3 nucleotide sequence: TGTGCCAGCAGTGGACAGGTCATGGTCACCGGGGAGCTGTTTTTT.

This clone was seen more than once but under ten times. The chain combines TRBV28 with TRBJ2-3, with 13 bases fitting TRBD2. The CDR3 contains 15 residues. The germline V gene encodes CDR1 MDHEN and CDR2 SYDVKM. Trimming took 4 bases from V and 4 from J; bases not matched to a gene: 2. CDR3 DNA: TGTGCCAGCAGTTGGGGACTAGCGGGGTCAGATACGCAGTATTTT. Translated, it gives CASSWGLAGSDTQYF.

V is TRBV7-8 and J is TRBJ2-3, with 8 nucleotides matching TRBD1. V shed 3 bases, J shed 4 bases, and the junction held 3 bases outside the gene matches. The germline CDR1 and CDR2 sequences are SGHVS and FQNEAQ. The CDR3 is made up of 14 amino acids. The CDR3: CASSFGQGADTQYF. The CDR3, as DNA: TGTGCCAGCAGCTTTGGACAGGGCGCAGATACGCAGTATTTT.

This chain joins TRBV2 and TRBJ2-5, with 11 bases matching TRBD2. The germline gives CDR1 SNHLY, CDR2 FYNNEI. The CDR3 sequence is 17 residues long. Unmatched junction bases numbered 11, after V lost 6 bases and J lost 2 bases. In DNA form, the CDR3 reads TGTGCCAGCAGCGGCAGGGCTAGCGGGAGGCCACAAGAGACCCAGTACTTC. Encoded protein: CASSGRASGRPQETQYF.

The V call is TRBV27, the J call TRBJ1-4; TRBD1 aligns across 8 bases. Germline CDR1 reads MNHEY; CDR2 reads SMNVEV (reference sequence). The CDR3 length is 15 residues. V lost 6 bases and J lost 8; bases outside the gene matches: 11. The CDR3 protein is CASSQRDRKGEKLFF. CDR3 bases: TGTGCCAGCAGCCAAAGGGACAGGAAGGGAGAAAAACTGTTTTTT. Full variable domain (rest looked up from reference TRBV27 and TRBJ1-4): EAQVTQNPRYLITVTGKKLTVTCSQNMNHEYMSWYRQDPGLGLRQIYYSMNVEVTDKGDVPEGYKVSRKEKRNFPLILESPSPNQTSLYFCASSQRDRKGEKLFFGSGTQLSVL.

The rearrangement links TRBV11-3 to TRBJ2-1; TRBD1 aligns across 7 bases. The length of the CDR3 is 15 residues. Per germline, CDR1 SGHNT and CDR2 YENEEA. J was trimmed by 5 bases and V by 5 bases; bases with no gene match: 9. The CDR3 loop is CASSPRQGRDNEQFF. The CDR3 DNA is TGTGCCAGCAGCCCCCGACAGGGAAGGGACAATGAGCAGTTCTTC.

The rearrangement uses TRBV5-4 and TRBJ2-2, with 8 nucleotides matching TRBD2. The V gene end was trimmed by 5 bases and the J gene end by 4 bases; junction bases not matched to a gene: 7. The CDR3 is 15 residues long. From germline, CDR1 is SGHNT and CDR2 YYREEE (reference sequence). The CDR3 is CASRPGLVITGELFF. The CDR3 DNA reads as TGTGCCAGCAGACCGGGACTAGTTATCACCGGGGAGCTGTTTTTT.

CDR3 sequence reads: CASSPVPGLDPFEQFF. The CDR3 DNA reads as TGTGCCAGCAGCCCGGTCCCGGGACTAGATCCGTTTGAGCAGTTCTTC. The J gene is TRBJ2-1, the V gene TRBV7-8, with 8 bases that match TRBD2. This CDR3 comprises 16 residues. Germline lookup yields CDR1 SGHVS and CDR2 FQNEAQ. The ends lost 5 bases at V and 9 bases at J; junction bases unmatched: 15.

The chain carries TRBV7-9 and TRBJ2-1; 9 positions match TRBD2. The ends lost 5 bases at V and 1 base at J; junction bases unmatched: 12. This CDR3 has 18 amino acids. CDR1 SEHNR and CDR2 FQNEAQ come from the germline V gene (reference sequence). The CDR3 coding sequence is TGTGCCAGCAGCCCCCGTGAGCGAGCGGGAGGATCCTACAATGAGCAGTTCTTC. It encodes CASSPRERAGGSYNEQFF.

The chain uses TRBV30 and TRBJ2-5; D is possibly TRBD1 (5 bases). This CDR3 comprises 13 residues. Germline loops: CDR1 GTSNPN, CDR2 SVGIG (reference sequence). Trimming pared 3 bases from V and 4 bases from J, leaving 12 bases between. The CDR3 DNA is TGTGCCTGGAGGGCAGGGCGAAGAGAGACCCAGTACTTC. It is translated as CAWRAGRRETQYF.

This chain links TRBV7-9 with TRBJ1-3; 7 positions match TRBD1. CDR1 is SEHNR and CDR2 is FQNEAQ in the germline V gene (reference sequence). There are 15 residues in the CDR3. V was pared by 6 bases and J by 0 bases, with 5 bases of the junction left unmatched. In nucleotides, the CDR3 is TGTGCCAGCAGTCCGGACAGGCCCTCTGGAAACACCATATATTTT. Translating gives CASSPDRPSGNTIYF.

The chain has TRBV7-9 and TRBJ1-1; D gene ambiguous. Looked up from germline, CDR1 is SEHNR and CDR2 is FQNEAQ (reference sequence). The CDR3 loop spans 13 amino acids. V was cut by 2 bases and J by 4 bases, with 8 bases left in between. The CDR3 region is CASSLKSFTEAFF. The CDR3 DNA reads TGTGCCAGCAGCTTAAAAAGCTTCACTGAAGCTTTCTTT.